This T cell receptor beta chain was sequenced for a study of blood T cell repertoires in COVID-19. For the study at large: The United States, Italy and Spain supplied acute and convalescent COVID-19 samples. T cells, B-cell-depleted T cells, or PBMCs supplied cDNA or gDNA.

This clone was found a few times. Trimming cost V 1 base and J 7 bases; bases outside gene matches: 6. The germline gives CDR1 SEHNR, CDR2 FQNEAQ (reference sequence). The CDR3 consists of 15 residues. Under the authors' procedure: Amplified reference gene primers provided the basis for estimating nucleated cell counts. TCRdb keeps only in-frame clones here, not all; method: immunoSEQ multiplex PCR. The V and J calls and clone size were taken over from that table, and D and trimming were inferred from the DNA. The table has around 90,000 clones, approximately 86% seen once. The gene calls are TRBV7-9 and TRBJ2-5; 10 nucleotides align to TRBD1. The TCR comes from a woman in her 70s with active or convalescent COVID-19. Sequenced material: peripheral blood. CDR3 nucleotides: TGTGCCAGCAGCTTAGATGGGGACAGGGGATTGACCCAGTACTTC. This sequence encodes CASSLDGDRGLTQYF.